This T cell receptor beta chain was captured in a study of blood T cells in healthy people across ages. A second about 6 to 12 cycle PCR used barcoded and J-beta primers. TCRdb re-analysed the 5' RACE reads in MiXCR, keeping a single row per CDR3 protein. This table holds about 1.8 million distinct CDR3 sequences, around half found once. With 6 bases removed from V and 0 bases from J, the gap between germline ends came to 14 bases. The CDR3 runs 15 residues. Germline CDR1 reads ENHRY; CDR2 reads SYGVKD. The specimen sequenced was blood. The rearrangement joins TRBV10-3 to TRBJ1-2; D unresolved. The receptor comes from a woman aged 40 to 50 in good health. The CDR3 nucleotides read TGTGCCATCAGAAGGACGCAGACTTCTAACTATGGCTACACCTTC. Translating gives CAIRRTQTSNYGYTF.